The T cell receptor (beta chain) described here comes from a study of cytomegalovirus exposure and HLA in healthy donors. Study as a whole: HLA-typed donors were the source of approximately 85 million unique TCRs, which an early data release held. About 84% of 300 to 450 genotyped donors fell in the Caucasian-associated ancestry cluster. The study, taken as a whole, reports: Immune exposure information available was restricted to CMV serostatus. Later on, a genetic analysis was performed. It linked a missense variant in DCLRE1C with V- and J-gene trimming of TCR beta.

PCR amplification relied on 60 Vbeta primers (plus 13 Jbeta primers). Some clones are missing from TCRdb's copy, which holds only in-frame ones; the method was immunoSEQ multiplex PCR. This table holds fewer than 150,000 clones, about 78% found once. A remark on this clone: Its specificity is unknown.

The source is a male donor in good health and CMV-seronegative. Sequenced sample: PBMCs.

This chain's CDR3 is CASSATNRAGELFF. CDR3 in DNA: TGTGCCAGTAGTGCCACTAACAGGGCGGGGGAGCTGTTTTTT. The chain is built from TRBV19 and TRBJ2-2; TRBD1 is a possible D gene (6 bases). The V end lost 5 bases, the J end lost 8 bases, and 15 bases lay between the germline ends. The germline gives CDR1 LNHDA, CDR2 SQIVND (reference sequence). The CDR3 runs to 14 residues.